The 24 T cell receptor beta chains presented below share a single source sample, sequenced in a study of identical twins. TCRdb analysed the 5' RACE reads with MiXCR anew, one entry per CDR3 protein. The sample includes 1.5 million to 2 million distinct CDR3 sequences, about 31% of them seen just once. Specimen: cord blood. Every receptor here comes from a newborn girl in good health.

The CDR3 sequence is CASSNRGLNTEAFF. The CDR3 coding sequence is TGCGCCAGCAGCAACAGGGGTCTGAACACTGAAGCTTTCTTT. The chain combines TRBV5-1 with TRBJ1-1; 7 bases are a match to TRBD1. V shed 4 bases, J shed 0 bases, and the junction held 3 bases outside the gene matches. The CDR3 is made up of 14 amino acids. Germline values: CDR1 SGHRS, CDR2 YFSETQ.

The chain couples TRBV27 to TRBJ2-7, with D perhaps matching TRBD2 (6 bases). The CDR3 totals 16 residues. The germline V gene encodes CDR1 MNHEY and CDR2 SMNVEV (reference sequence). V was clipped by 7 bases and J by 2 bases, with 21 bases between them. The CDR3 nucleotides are TGTGCCAGCATGCGAAGGTGGGGCGGGAAAACCTACGAGCAGTACTTC. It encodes CASMRRWGGKTYEQYF.

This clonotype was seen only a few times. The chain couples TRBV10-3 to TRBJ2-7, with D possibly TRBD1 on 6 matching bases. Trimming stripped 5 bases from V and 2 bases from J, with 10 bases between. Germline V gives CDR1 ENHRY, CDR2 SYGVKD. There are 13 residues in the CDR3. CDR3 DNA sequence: TGTGCCATCAGTCCAGGACAGACCTACGAGCAGTACTTC. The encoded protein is CAISPGQTYEQYF.

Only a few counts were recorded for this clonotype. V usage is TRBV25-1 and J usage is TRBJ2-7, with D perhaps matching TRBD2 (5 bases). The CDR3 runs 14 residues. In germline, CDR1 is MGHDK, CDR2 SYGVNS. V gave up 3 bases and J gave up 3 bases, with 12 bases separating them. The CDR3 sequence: CASSDPGLIYEQYF. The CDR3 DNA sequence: TGTGCCAGCAGTGACCCCGGACTGATCTACGAGCAGTACTTC.

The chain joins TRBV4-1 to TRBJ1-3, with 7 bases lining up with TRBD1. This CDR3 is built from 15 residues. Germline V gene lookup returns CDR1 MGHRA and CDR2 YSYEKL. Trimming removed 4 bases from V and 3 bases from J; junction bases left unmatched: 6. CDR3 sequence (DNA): TGCGCCAGCAGCCGAGACAGGGATTTTGGAAACACCATATATTTT. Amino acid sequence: CASSRDRDFGNTIYF.

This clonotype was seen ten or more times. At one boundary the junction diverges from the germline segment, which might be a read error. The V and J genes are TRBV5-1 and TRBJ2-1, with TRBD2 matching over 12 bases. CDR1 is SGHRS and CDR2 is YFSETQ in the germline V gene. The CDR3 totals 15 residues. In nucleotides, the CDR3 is TGTGCCAGCAGCCGTACTAGCGGGGGGTACAATGAGCAGTTCTTC. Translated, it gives CASSRTSGGYNEQFF.

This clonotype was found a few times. CDR3 loop: CSAREMGWGGYEQYF. CDR3 DNA: TGCAGTGCTAGAGAGATGGGTTGGGGAGGCTACGAGCAGTACTTC. The chain combines TRBV20-1 with TRBJ2-7, with D perhaps matching TRBD2 (6 bases). This CDR3 is built from 15 residues. Trimming took 0 bases from V and 3 from J, leaving 15 bases between them. Germline CDR1 and CDR2: DFQATT and SNEGSKA (reference sequence).

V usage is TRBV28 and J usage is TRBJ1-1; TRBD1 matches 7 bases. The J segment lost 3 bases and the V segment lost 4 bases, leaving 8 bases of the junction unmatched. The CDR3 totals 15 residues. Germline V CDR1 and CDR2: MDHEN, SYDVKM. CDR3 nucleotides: TGTGCCAGCAGTTCCACGGACAGGCATGACACTGAAGCTTTCTTT. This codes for CASSSTDRHDTEAFF.

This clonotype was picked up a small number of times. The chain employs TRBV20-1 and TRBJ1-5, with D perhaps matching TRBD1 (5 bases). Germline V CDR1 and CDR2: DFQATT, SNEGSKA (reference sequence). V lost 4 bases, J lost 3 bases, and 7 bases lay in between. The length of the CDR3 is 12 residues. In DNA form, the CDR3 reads TGCAGTGCTACAGGGACCAATCAGCCCCAGCATTTT. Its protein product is CSATGTNQPQHF.

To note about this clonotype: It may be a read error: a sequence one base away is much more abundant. In DNA form, the CDR3 reads TGCGGCGTTGAAGGGCATACTAGCGGGAGGGCCTACGAGCAGTACTTC. This gives the protein CGVEGHTSGRAYEQYF. The chain uses TRBV29-1 and TRBJ2-5; TRBD2 matches 13 bases. Gene TRBJ2-7 matches the end of the DNA better, so the J call may be wrong. The V gene's germline CDR1 is SQVTM and CDR2 ANQGSEA. The CDR3 covers 16 residues.

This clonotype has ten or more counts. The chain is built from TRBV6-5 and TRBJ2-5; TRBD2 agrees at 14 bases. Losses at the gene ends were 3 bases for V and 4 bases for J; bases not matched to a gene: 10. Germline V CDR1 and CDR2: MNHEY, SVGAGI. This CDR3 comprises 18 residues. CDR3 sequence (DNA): TGTGCCAGCAGTTATACTGAGACTAGCGGGGGGGTATCAGAGACCCAGTACTTC. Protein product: CASSYTETSGGVSETQYF.

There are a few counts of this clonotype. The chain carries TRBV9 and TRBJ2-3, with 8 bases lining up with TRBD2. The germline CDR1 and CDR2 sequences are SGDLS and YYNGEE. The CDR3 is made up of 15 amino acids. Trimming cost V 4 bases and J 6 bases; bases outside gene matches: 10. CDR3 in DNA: TGTGCCAGCAGCCCACGAGCGGGAGTTGACGATACGCAGTATTTT. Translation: CASSPRAGVDDTQYF.

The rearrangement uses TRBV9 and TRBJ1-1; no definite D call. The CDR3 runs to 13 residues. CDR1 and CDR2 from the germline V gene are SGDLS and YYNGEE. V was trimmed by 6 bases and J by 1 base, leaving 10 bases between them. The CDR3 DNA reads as TGTGCCAGCACTCGAGGGTGGAACACTGAAGCTTTCTTT. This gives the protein CASTRGWNTEAFF.

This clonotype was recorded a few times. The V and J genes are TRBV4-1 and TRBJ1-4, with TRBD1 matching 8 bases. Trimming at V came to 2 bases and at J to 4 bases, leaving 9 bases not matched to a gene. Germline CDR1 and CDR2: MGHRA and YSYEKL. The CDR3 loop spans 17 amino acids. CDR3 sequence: CASSQNFGGQVNEKLFF. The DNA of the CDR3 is TGCGCCAGCAGCCAAAATTTTGGGGGACAGGTTAATGAAAAACTGTTTTTT.

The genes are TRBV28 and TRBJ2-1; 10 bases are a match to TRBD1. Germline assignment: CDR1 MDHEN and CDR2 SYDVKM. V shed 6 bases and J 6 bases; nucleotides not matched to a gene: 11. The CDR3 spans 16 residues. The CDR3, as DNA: TGTGCCAGCAGACCCCGGCTACGGACAGGGGGCAATGAGCAGTTCTTC. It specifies CASRPRLRTGGNEQFF.

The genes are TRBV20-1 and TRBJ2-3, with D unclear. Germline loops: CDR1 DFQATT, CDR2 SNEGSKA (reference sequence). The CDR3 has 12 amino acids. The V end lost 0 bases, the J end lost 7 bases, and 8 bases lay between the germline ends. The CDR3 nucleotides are TGCAGTGCTAGAGAGGGCCCGTATACGCAGTATTTT. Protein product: CSAREGPYTQYF.

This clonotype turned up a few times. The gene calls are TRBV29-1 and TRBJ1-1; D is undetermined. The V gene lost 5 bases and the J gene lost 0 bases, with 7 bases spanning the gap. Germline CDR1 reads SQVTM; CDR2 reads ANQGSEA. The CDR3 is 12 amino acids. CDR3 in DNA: TGCAGCGTTCGCAGGATGAACACTGAAGCTTTCTTT. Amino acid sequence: CSVRRMNTEAFF.

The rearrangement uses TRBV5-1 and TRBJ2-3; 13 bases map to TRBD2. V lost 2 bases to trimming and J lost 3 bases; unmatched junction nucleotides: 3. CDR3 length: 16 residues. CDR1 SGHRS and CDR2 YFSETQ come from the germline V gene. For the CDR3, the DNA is TGCGCCAGCAGCTTCGTGACTAGCGGGGGGACAGATACGCAGTATTTT. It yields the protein CASSFVTSGGTDTQYF.

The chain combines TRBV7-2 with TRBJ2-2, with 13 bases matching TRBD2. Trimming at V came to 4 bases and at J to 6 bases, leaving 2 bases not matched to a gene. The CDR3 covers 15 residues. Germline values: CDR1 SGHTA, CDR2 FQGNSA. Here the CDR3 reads CASSWTSGRPGELFF. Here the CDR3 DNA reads TGTGCCAGCAGCTGGACTAGCGGGAGACCCGGGGAGCTGTTTTTT.

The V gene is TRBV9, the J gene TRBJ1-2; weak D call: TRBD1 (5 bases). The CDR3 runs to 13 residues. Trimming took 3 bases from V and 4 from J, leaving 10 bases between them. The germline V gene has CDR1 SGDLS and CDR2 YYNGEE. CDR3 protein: CASSERDGYGYTF. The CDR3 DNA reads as TGTGCCAGCAGCGAACGGGACGGCTATGGCTACACCTTC.

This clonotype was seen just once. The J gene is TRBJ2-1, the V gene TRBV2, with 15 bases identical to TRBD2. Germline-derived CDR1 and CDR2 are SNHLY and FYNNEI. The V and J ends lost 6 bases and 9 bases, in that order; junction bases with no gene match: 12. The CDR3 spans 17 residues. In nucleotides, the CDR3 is TGTGCCAGCAGCGACCCAGGACTAGCGGGAGGGCCCTCTGAGCAGTTCTTC. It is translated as CASSDPGLAGGPSEQFF.

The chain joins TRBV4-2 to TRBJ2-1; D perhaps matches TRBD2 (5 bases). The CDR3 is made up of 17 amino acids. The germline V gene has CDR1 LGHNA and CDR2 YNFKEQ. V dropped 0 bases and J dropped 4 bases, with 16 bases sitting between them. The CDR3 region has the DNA TGTGCCAGCAGCCAAGAATACCCGTCGAGGGTATACAATGAGCAGTTCTTC. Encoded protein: CASSQEYPSRVYNEQFF.

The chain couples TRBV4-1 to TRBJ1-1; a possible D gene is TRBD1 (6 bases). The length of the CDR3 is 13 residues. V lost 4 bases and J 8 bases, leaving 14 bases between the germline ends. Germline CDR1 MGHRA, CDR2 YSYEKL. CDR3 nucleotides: TGCGCCAGCAGCCGCCCGCAGAGGGGGGAAGCTTTCTTT. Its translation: CASSRPQRGEAFF.

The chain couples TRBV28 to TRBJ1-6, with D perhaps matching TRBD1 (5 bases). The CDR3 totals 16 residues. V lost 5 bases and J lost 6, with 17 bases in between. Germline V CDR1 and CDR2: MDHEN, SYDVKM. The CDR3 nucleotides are TGTGCCAGCAGTCGTGAGGAGGGGAGGGCTAATTCACCCCTCCACTTT. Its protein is CASSREEGRANSPLHF.